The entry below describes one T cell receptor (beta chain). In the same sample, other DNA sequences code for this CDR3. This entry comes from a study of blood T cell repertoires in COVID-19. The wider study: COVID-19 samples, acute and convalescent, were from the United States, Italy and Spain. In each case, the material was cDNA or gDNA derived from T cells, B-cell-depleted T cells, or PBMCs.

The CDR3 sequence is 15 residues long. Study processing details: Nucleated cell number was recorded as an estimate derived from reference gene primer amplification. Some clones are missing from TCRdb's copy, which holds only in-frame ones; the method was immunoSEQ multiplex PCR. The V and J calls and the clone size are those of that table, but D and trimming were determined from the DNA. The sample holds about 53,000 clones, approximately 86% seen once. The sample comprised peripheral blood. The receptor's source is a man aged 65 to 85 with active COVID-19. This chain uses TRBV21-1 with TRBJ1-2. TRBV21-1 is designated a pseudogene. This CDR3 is CASSKSGGAGYGYTF. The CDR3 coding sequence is TGTGCCAGCAGCAAATCCGGAGGGGCTGGGTATGGCTACACCTTC.